This section outlines one TCR beta chain sequence together with its context. Its antigen is still unknown. This entry comes from a study of T cell responses to AZD1222 COVID-19 vaccine. Study information: Pooled in the analysis were second doses at about 4 or about 12 weeks. Whole-study findings and limits: The donor cohort was predominantly white British with a female majority, and clonal diversity may have been underestimated. Baseline antibody screening turned up just six or seven seropositive AZD1222 recipients.

Here immunoSEQ multiplex PCR was the method, and the copy in TCRdb shows in-frame clones only, minus some. The sample lists about 100,000 clones, around 89% occurring once. This CDR3 is built from 16 residues. The V and J ends lost 4 bases and 4 bases, in that order; junction bases with no gene match: 14. Germline-derived CDR1 and CDR2 are SGHNT and YYREEE (reference sequence). The rearrangement joins TRBV5-4 to TRBJ2-7, with TRBD1 matching over 7 bases. This material consisted of peripheral blood, taken on day 0 of AZD1222 vaccination. The receptor comes from an adult in good health. DNA for the CDR3: TGTGCCAGCAGCCCCCGCCTGACAGGGAGTTTTTACGAGCAGTACTTC. This codes for CASSPRLTGSFYEQYF. Using reference TRBV5-4 and TRBJ2-7 for the parts outside the CDR3, the full variable domain is ETGVTQSPTHLIKTRGQQVTLRCSSQSGHNTVSWYQQALGQGPQFIFQYYREEENGRGNFPPRFSGLQFPNYSSELNVNALELDDSALYLCASSPRLTGSFYEQYFGPGTRLTVT.